This TCR beta chain derives from a study of blood T cell repertoires in COVID-19. Study details: Sample material is recorded as cDNA or gDNA derived from T cells, B-cell-depleted T cells, or PBMCs.

V lost 6 bases to trimming and J lost 3 bases, with 9 bases between them. This CDR3 region has 12 residues. Per germline, CDR1 LNHDA and CDR2 SQIVND (reference sequence). The data were produced by immunoSEQ multiplex PCR, yet TCRdb's version contains in-frame clones alone and is incomplete. The sample yields over 60,000 clones, over 80% seen once. This clonotype originated in a human donor in a cohort sampled during active COVID-19. The sequencing input was peripheral blood. This chain links TRBV19 with TRBJ2-7; D may be TRBD2 (5 bases). The DNA of the CDR3 is TGTGCCAGTAGCGTTCGGGGCTACGAGCAGTACTTC. It yields the protein CASSVRGYEQYF.